These 27 T cell receptor beta chains were all obtained from the same sample, sequenced in a study of blood T cell repertoires in COVID-19. Profiling relied on immunoSEQ multiplex PCR, and the TCRdb table lists in-frame clones only, not all of them. The sample has approximately 500,000 clones; over 75% are singletons. The specimen was PBMCs or T cells enriched from blood (not recorded which). The receptors derive from a woman aged 35 to 49 who had recovered from COVID-19.

This chain uses TRBV7-2 with TRBJ2-1; 13 bases agree with TRBD2. The CDR3 sequence is 16 residues long. After removal of 4 bases from V and 9 bases from J, the junction contained 9 bases not matched to a gene. Germline-derived CDR1 and CDR2 are SGHTA and FQGNSA. This CDR3 reads CASSWGGLAGLGEQFF. The DNA of the CDR3 is TGTGCCAGCAGCTGGGGGGGACTAGCGGGATTGGGTGAGCAGTTCTTC.

This clone was detected once. The chain employs TRBV7-2 and TRBJ1-2; D perhaps matches TRBD1 (5 bases). Trimming pared 5 bases from V and 4 bases from J, leaving 11 bases between. CDR1 is SGHTA and CDR2 is FQGNSA in the germline V gene. This CDR3 has 13 residues. CDR3 loop: CASSQDRFYGYTF. For the CDR3, the DNA is TGTGCCAGCAGCCAAGACAGATTCTATGGCTACACCTTC.

The chain uses TRBV27 and TRBJ2-6; TRBD2 matches 7 bases. The germline V gene encodes CDR1 MNHEY and CDR2 SMNVEV (reference sequence). Losses at the gene ends were 0 bases for V and 2 bases for J; bases not matched to a gene: 7. This CDR3 is 18 amino acids long. For the CDR3, the DNA is TGTGCCAGCAGTTTATCCGCCTGGGGGGGAACTGGGGCCAACGTCCTGACTTTC. This codes for CASSLSAWGGTGANVLTF.

The chain has TRBV7-2 and TRBJ2-1; 10 bases agree with TRBD2. The CDR3 runs 15 residues. Germline-derived CDR1 and CDR2 are SGHTA and FQGNSA. V lost 2 bases, J lost 9 bases, and 7 bases stayed unmatched. The CDR3 DNA reads TGTGCCAGCAGCTTAAATCCTAGCGGGAGTGGTGAGCAGTTCTTC. This gives the protein CASSLNPSGSGEQFF.

The rearrangement uses TRBV25-1 and TRBJ1-2; TRBD1 matches 9 bases. With V trimmed by 4 bases and J by 4 bases, 4 bases remained unmatched. The CDR3 is 14 residues long. The germline V gene encodes CDR1 MGHDK and CDR2 SYGVNS. The CDR3 loop is CASSAGTGSYGYTF. The CDR3 coding sequence is TGTGCCAGCAGTGCCGGGACAGGGTCCTATGGCTACACCTTC.

This chain connects TRBV18 to TRBJ1-1; D possibly corresponds to TRBD1 (5 bases). Trimming cost V 6 bases and J 1 base, with 15 bases left between them. CDR1 and CDR2 (germline): KGHSH, LQKENI. The CDR3 has 15 residues. Written as DNA, the CDR3 is TGTGCCAGCTCGCCGAGGGACTTAACGAACACTGAAGCTTTCTTT. Protein sequence: CASSPRDLTNTEAFF.

The V call is TRBV6-1, the J call TRBJ2-5; 9 bases agree with TRBD2. Germline V lookup: CDR1 MNHNS, CDR2 SASEGT. The CDR3 consists of 16 residues. J gave up 2 bases and V 2 bases, and 6 bases lay outside the gene matches. CDR3 coding DNA: TGTGCCAGCAGTGAACTAGCGGGGAACATACAAGAGACCCAGTACTTC. Protein sequence: CASSELAGNIQETQYF.

J is TRBJ2-1 and V is TRBV27; 14 nucleotides match TRBD2. The trim removed 5 bases at V and 7 bases at J, leaving 10 bases unmatched. This CDR3 region has 17 residues. Germline-derived CDR1 and CDR2 are MNHEY and SMNVEV (reference sequence). The CDR3 DNA reads as TGTGCCAGCAGTATAGGACTAGCGGGAGGATCGTGGAATGAGCAGTTCTTC. This codes for CASSIGLAGGSWNEQFF.

The sample holds a few counts of this clone. The J gene is TRBJ1-1, the V gene TRBV7-9; 10 bases are shared with TRBD1. There are 13 residues in the CDR3. V gave up 3 bases and J gave up 10 bases; unmatched junction bases: 5. The germline gives CDR1 SEHNR, CDR2 FQNEAQ (reference sequence). CDR3 protein: CASSFGDRGSAFF. DNA of the CDR3: TGTGCCAGCAGCTTTGGGGACAGGGGCTCAGCTTTCTTT.

This clone was observed once. The chain couples TRBV27 to TRBJ2-5; TRBD1 matches 8 bases. This CDR3 region has 16 residues. Germline CDR1 is MNHEY and CDR2 is SMNVEV (reference sequence). The junction had 14 bases not matched to a gene; V was cut back by 6 bases and J by 5 bases. The CDR3 DNA is TGTGCCAGCAGCCCTTCCAGGCAGGGGGCAAGGGAGACCCAGTACTTC. Protein sequence: CASSPSRQGARETQYF.

The chain uses TRBV7-2 and TRBJ2-7, with 8 bases lining up with TRBD1. In germline, CDR1 is SGHTA, CDR2 FQGNSA. CDR3 length equals 14 residues. The trim removed 5 bases at V and 2 bases at J, leaving 5 bases unmatched. CDR3 residues: CASSTRQGTYEQYF. CDR3 nucleotide sequence: TGTGCCAGCAGCACTCGACAGGGGACCTACGAGCAGTACTTC.

This chain links TRBV4-1 with TRBJ2-5; TRBD2 aligns across 10 bases. Germline trimming cut 4 bases from V and 4 bases from J; bases unmatched to any gene: 6. Germline-derived CDR1 and CDR2 are MGHRA and YSYEKL. The CDR3 length is 15 residues. CDR3: CASSPPLAGVETQYF. CDR3 nucleotide sequence: TGCGCCAGCAGCCCCCCCCTAGCGGGAGTAGAGACCCAGTACTTC.

This clone was found a few times. V usage is TRBV29-1 and J usage is TRBJ1-1; 7 positions match TRBD1. CDR1 SQVTM and CDR2 ANQGSEA come from the germline V gene. Trimming cost V 4 bases and J 8 bases; bases outside gene matches: 7. The CDR3 covers 12 residues. The CDR3 DNA sequence: TGCAGCGTTGCAAGACAGGGCCGGGAAGCTTTCTTT. Protein product: CSVARQGREAFF.

This clone was observed a single time. The rearrangement links TRBV7-6 to TRBJ2-7; TRBD2 matches at 7 bases. V lost 1 base, J lost 5 bases, and 5 bases stayed unmatched. From germline, CDR1 is SGHVS and CDR2 FNYEAQ. The CDR3 length is 14 residues. CDR3 DNA: TGTGCCAGCAGCTTAGGGGAGGGTGTGGACGAGCAGTACTTC. It codes for CASSLGEGVDEQYF.

This chain joins TRBV15 and TRBJ2-7; a weak D match, TRBD2 (6 bases). This CDR3 region has 15 residues. Germline V gives CDR1 LNHNV, CDR2 YYDKDF (reference sequence). Trimming took off 7 bases at V and 4 bases at J, with 20 bases between the two ends. The CDR3 DNA reads TGTGCCACCAAGGAAACCGGGACTTCTAGATACGAGCAGTACTTC. It yields the protein CATKETGTSRYEQYF.

The rearrangement links TRBV5-6 to TRBJ2-5; the D gene is possibly TRBD1 (5 bases). The germline V and J ends were trimmed by 0 bases and 7 bases, with 19 bases remaining between them. This CDR3 is 16 amino acids long. From germline, CDR1 is SGHDT and CDR2 YYEEEE. The CDR3 DNA reads TGTGCCAGCAGCTTGGGTGGTCCTTCAGGGTTAGTGACCCAGTACTTC. Amino acid sequence: CASSLGGPSGLVTQYF. Full variable domain (outside the CDR3, taken from reference TRBV5-6 and TRBJ2-5): DAGVTQSPTHLIKTRGQQVTLRCSPKSGHDTVSWYQQALGQGPQFIFQYYEEEERQRGNFPDRFSGHQFPNYSSELNVNALLLGDSALYLCASSLGGPSGLVTQYFGPGTRLLVL.

This rearrangement joins TRBV5-1 to TRBJ1-1, with D unclear. The CDR3 is 15 residues long. Germline CDR1 reads SGHRS; CDR2 reads YFSETQ. Trimming removed 1 base from V and 1 base from J, with 11 bases in between. The CDR3 DNA sequence: TGCGCCAGCAGCTTGACGCAGGTACAGAACACTGAAGCTTTCTTT. It yields the protein CASSLTQVQNTEAFF.

V is TRBV18 and J is TRBJ2-3; weak D call: TRBD1 (5 bases). V was cut by 0 bases and J by 2 bases, with 18 bases left in between. Germline loops: CDR1 KGHSH, CDR2 LQKENI. This CDR3 has 18 residues. The DNA for the CDR3 is TGTGCCAGCTCACCACCGGTTGGATTGAACAGGTACACAGATACGCAGTATTTT. It codes for CASSPPVGLNRYTDTQYF.

The CDR3 protein is CASSLVAGGVTDTQYF. DNA for the CDR3: TGTGCCAGCAGCTTAGTTGCGGGAGGGGTGACAGATACGCAGTATTTT. The chain uses TRBV7-2 and TRBJ2-3, with TRBD2 matching 9 bases. Trimming at V came to 1 base and at J to 3 bases, leaving 5 bases not matched to a gene. Germline CDR1 and CDR2: SGHTA and FQGNSA. This CDR3 has 16 residues.

In its sample, this clone was seen once. CDR3 nucleotide sequence: TGTGCCAGCAGCCAAGTAAGTGGGAGAGGCACAGATACGCAGTATTTT. It specifies CASSQVSGRGTDTQYF. The V and J genes are TRBV3-1 (or the pseudogene TRBV3-2) and TRBJ2-3; a possible D gene is TRBD2 (5 bases). Germline V gene sequence: CDR1 LGHDT, CDR2 YNNKEL (reference sequence). This CDR3 has 16 residues. Trimming removed 1 base at V and 1 base at J, with 12 bases between.

The chain is built from TRBV5-6 and TRBJ1-2; 9 bases line up with TRBD1. The length of the CDR3 is 16 residues. Looked up from germline, CDR1 is SGHDT and CDR2 is YYEEEE. J lost 3 bases, V lost 0 bases, and 6 bases had no gene match. CDR3 nucleotides: TGTGCCAGCAGCTTGGGGGGACAGGGTGTAGACTATGGCTACACCTTC. It is translated as CASSLGGQGVDYGYTF.

This clone turned up a few times. The V and J genes are TRBV19 and TRBJ2-4; D possibly corresponds to TRBD1 (6 bases). CDR1 and CDR2 from the germline V gene are LNHDA and SQIVND (reference sequence). Trimming took off 3 bases at V and 0 bases at J, with 12 bases between the two ends. The CDR3 extends over 16 amino acids. CDR3 DNA: TGTGCCAGTAGTATTTCAGGACAGCTAGCCAAAAACATTCAGTACTTC. Its protein product is CASSISGQLAKNIQYF.

V and J are TRBV27 and TRBJ1-2; 7 bases agree with TRBD1. Unmatched junction bases numbered 15, after V lost 5 bases and J lost 6 bases. The CDR3 is made up of 16 amino acids. CDR1 and CDR2 from the germline V gene are MNHEY and SMNVEV (reference sequence). This CDR3 reads CASSPTDRWIVNGYTF. CDR3 in DNA: TGTGCCAGCAGTCCCACGGACAGGTGGATTGTAAATGGCTACACCTTC.

The chain carries TRBV14 and TRBJ2-3; TRBD1 aligns across 8 bases. Trimming at V came to 3 bases and at J to 5 bases, leaving 16 bases not matched to a gene. Germline values: CDR1 SGHDN, CDR2 FVKESK. The CDR3 consists of 18 residues. CDR3 nucleotides: TGTGCCAGCAGCCAGCGACAGGGGACACCCTACCGGGGAGATACGCAGTATTTT. The encoded protein is CASSQRQGTPYRGDTQYF.

This chain joins TRBV6-6 and TRBJ1-2; TRBD1 aligns across 10 bases. This CDR3 has 19 amino acids. Looked up from germline, CDR1 is MNHNY and CDR2 is SVGAGI (reference sequence). With V trimmed by 5 bases and J by 1 base, 16 bases remained unmatched. The CDR3 sequence is CASSRLLPGTGVVNYGYTF. As DNA, the CDR3 is TGTGCCAGCAGTCGACTTCTCCCCGGGACAGGGGTAGTTAACTATGGCTACACCTTC.

This rearrangement joins TRBV11-3 to TRBJ2-7; 9 bases agree with TRBD1. The CDR3 covers 13 residues. J gave up 6 bases and V 0 bases, and 0 bases lay outside the gene matches. Per the germline V gene, CDR1 is SGHNT and CDR2 is YENEEA. Here the CDR3 reads CASSLETGGEQYF. The DNA of the CDR3 is TGTGCCAGCAGCTTAGAGACAGGGGGCGAGCAGTACTTC.

CDR3 protein: CASGLVLRGAADEQYF. The CDR3 region has the DNA TGTGCTAGTGGTTTGGTACTACGCGGAGCCGCCGATGAGCAGTACTTC. This rearrangement joins TRBV12-5 to TRBJ2-7; D call uncertain. V lost 0 bases, J lost 7 bases, and 19 bases lay in between. Germline-derived CDR1 and CDR2 are LGHNT and FRNRAP. This CDR3 has 16 amino acids. Combining the CDR3 with reference TRBV12-5 and TRBJ2-7 gives the whole variable domain DARVTQTPRHKVTEMGQEVTMRCQPILGHNTVFWYRQTMMQGLELLAYFRNRAPLDDSGMPKDRFSAEMPDATLATLKIQPSEPRDSAVYFCASGLVLRGAADEQYFGPGTRLTVT.